The clone carrying this TCR beta chain has ten or more counts. TCRdb processed the 5' RACE reads anew with MiXCR; each CDR3 protein has one entry. There are about 70,000 distinct CDR3 sequences in the sample; around 8.9% occur only once, and less than 2% lies in the top ten. The record originates from a study of spatial heterogeneity in lung cancer. Germline CDR1 SGHTA, CDR2 FQGTGA. Trimming left V 4 bases short and J 0 bases short, with 4 bases between. This CDR3 has 13 amino acids. The time point: blood at routine non-recurrence follow-up after resection. The chain is built from TRBV7-3 and TRBJ2-1; no clear D. Here the sequenced sample was PBMCs, taken at follow-up. The receptor was isolated from a female donor with early-stage non-small cell lung cancer. CDR3 coding DNA: TGTGCCAGCAGCTCGGGCTCCTACAATGAGCAGTTCTTC. This translates into CASSSGSYNEQFF. Looking up the rest from reference TRBV7-3 and TRBJ2-1 gives the full variable domain: GAGVSQTPSNKVTEKGKYVELRCDPISGHTALYWYRQSLGQGPEFLIYFQGTGAADDSGLPNDRFFAVRPEGSVSTLKIQRTERGDSAVYLCASSSGSYNEQFFGPGTRLTVL.